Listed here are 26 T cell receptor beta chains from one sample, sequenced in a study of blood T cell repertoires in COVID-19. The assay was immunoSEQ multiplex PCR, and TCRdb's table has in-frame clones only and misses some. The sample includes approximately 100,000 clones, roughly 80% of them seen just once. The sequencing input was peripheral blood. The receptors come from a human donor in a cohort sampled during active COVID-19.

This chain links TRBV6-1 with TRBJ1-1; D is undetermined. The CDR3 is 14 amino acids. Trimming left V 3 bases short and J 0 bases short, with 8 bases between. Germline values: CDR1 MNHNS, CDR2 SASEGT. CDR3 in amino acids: CASSDRSVNTEAFF. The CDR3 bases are TGTGCCAGCAGTGACAGGTCCGTGAACACTGAAGCTTTCTTT.

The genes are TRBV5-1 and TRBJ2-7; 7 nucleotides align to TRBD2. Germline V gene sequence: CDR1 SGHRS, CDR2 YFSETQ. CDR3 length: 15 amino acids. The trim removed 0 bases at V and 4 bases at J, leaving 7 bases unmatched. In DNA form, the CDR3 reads TGCGCCAGCAGCTTGGGCTCTAGCGGCCAATACGAGCAGTACTTC. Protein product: CASSLGSSGQYEQYF.

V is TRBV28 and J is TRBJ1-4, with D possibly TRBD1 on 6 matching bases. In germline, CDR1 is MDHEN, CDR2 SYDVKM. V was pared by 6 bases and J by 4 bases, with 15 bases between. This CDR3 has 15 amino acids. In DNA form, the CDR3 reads TGTGCCAGCAGCCCTCCCGGGACAAGTAATGAAAAACTGTTTTTT. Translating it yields CASSPPGTSNEKLFF. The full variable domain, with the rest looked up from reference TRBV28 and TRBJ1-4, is DVKVTQSSRYLVKRTGEKVFLECVQDMDHENMFWYRQDPGLGLRLIYFSYDVKMKEKGDIPEGYSVSREKKERFSLILESASTNQTSMYLCASSPPGTSNEKLFFGSGTQLSVL.

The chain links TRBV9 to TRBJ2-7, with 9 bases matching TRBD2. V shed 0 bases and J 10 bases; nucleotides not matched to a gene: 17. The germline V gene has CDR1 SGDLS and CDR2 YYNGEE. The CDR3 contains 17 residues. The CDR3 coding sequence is TGTGCCAGCAGCGTAGGATTTTCGACTAGCGGATCTACGATCCAGTACTTC. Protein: CASSVGFSTSGSTIQYF. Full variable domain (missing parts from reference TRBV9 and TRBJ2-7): DSGVTQTPKHLITATGQRVTLRCSPRSGDLSVYWYQQSLDQGLQFLIQYYNGEERAKGNILERFSAQQFPDLHSELNLSSLELGDSALYFCASSVGFSTSGSTIQYFGPGTRLTVT.

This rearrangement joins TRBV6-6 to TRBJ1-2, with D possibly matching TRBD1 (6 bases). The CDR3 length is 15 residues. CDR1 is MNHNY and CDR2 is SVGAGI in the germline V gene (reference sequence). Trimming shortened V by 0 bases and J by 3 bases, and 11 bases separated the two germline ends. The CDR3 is CASSYSVRTDYGYTF. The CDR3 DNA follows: TGTGCCAGCAGTTACTCAGTTAGGACAGACTATGGCTACACCTTC.

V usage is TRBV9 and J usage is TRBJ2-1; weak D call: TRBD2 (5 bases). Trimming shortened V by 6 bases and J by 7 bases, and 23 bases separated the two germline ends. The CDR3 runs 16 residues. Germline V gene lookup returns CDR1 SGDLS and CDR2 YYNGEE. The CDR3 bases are TGTGCCAGCACCCCTAGCACCCACTCCATAAGAAATGAGCAGTTCTTC. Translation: CASTPSTHSIRNEQFF.

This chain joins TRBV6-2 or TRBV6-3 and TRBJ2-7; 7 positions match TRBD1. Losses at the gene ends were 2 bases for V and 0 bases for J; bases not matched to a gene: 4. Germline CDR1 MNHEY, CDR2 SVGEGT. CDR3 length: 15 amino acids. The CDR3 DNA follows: TGTGCCAGCAGTTACACAAGGGACAGCTCCTACGAGCAGTACTTC. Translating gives CASSYTRDSSYEQYF.

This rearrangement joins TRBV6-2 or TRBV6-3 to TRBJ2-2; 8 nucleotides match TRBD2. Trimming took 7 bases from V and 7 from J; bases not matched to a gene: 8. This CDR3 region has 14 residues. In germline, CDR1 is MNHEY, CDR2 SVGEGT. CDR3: CASNPGLGGGELFF. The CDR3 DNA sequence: TGTGCCAGCAACCCGGGACTAGGGGGCGGGGAGCTGTTTTTT.

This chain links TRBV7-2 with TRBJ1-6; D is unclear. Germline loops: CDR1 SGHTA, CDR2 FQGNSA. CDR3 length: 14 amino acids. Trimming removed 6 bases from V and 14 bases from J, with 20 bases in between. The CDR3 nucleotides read TGTGCCAGCAGAGGCCAGGCAAAGGCCGCCGCCCTCCACTTT. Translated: CASRGQAKAAALHF.

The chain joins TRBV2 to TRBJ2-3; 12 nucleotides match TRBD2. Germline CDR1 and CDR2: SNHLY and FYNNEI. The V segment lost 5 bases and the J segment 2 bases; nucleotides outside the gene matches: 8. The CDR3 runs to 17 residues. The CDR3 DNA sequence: TGTGCCAGCAGTCACCTGGCTAGCGGGGGGGCCACAGATACGCAGTATTTT. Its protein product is CASSHLASGGATDTQYF.

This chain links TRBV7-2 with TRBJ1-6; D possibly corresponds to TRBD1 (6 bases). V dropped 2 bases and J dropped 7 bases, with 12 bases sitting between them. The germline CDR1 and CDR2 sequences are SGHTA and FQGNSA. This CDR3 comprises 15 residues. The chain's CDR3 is CASSLTGGINSPLHF. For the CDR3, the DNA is TGTGCCAGCAGCTTAACTGGGGGCATAAATTCACCCCTCCACTTT. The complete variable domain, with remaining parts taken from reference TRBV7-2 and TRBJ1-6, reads GAGVSQSPSNKVTEKGKDVELRCDPISGHTALYWYRQSLGQGLEFLIYFQGNSAPDKSGLPSDRFSAERTGGSVSTLTIQRTQQEDSAVYLCASSLTGGINSPLHFGNGTRLTVT.

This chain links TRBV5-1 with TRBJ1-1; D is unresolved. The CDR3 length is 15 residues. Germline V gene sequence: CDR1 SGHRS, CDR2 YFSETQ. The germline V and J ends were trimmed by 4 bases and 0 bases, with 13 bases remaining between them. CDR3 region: CASSPARVLNTEAFF. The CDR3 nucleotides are TGCGCCAGCAGCCCGGCGAGGGTTTTGAACACTGAAGCTTTCTTT.

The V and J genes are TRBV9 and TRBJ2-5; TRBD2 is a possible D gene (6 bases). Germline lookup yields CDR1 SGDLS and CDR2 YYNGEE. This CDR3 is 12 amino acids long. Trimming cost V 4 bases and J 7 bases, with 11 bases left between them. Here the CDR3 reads CASSPGLGTQYF. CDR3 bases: TGTGCCAGCAGCCCGGGACTTGGGACCCAGTACTTC.

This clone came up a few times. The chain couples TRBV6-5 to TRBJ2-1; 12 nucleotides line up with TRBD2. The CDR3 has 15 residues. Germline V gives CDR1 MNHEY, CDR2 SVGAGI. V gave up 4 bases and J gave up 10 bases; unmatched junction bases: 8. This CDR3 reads CASSSLAGGLEEQFF. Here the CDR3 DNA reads TGTGCCAGCAGTTCGCTAGCGGGGGGGCTCGAGGAGCAGTTCTTC.

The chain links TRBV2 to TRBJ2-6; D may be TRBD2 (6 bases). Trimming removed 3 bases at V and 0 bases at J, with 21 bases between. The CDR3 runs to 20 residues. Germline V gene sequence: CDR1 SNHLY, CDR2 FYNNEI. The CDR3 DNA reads TGTGCCAGCAGTGATGCTTTCTTCCGGGCGGGGAACTCTGGGGCCAACGTCCTGACTTTC. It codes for CASSDAFFRAGNSGANVLTF.

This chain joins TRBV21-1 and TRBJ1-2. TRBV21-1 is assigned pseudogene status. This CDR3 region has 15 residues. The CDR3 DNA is TGTGCCAGCAGCAAATCGGGGGGTTCTAACTATGGCTACACCTTC. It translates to CASSKSGGSNYGYTF.

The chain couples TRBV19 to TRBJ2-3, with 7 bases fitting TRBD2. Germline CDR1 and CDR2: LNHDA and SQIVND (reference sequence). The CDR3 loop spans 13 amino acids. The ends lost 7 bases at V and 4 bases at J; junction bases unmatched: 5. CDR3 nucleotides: TGTGCCAGTACGCGGGAGAGGGCAGATACGCAGTATTTT. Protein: CASTRERADTQYF.

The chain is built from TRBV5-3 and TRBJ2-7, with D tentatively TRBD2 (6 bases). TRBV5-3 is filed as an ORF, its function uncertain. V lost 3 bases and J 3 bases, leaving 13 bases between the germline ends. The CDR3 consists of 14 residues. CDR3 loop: CARSYDGTLYEQYF. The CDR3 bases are TGTGCCAGAAGCTATGACGGGACTCTCTACGAGCAGTACTTC.

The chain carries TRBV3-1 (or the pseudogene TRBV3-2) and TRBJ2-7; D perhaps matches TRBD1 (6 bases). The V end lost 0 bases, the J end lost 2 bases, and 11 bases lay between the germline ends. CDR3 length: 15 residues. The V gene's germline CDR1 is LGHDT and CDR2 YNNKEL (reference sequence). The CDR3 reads CASSQDSGQTYEQYF. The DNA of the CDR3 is TGTGCCAGCAGCCAAGATTCGGGACAAACCTACGAGCAGTACTTC.

The CDR3: CASSPAGTGSYEQYF. For the CDR3, the DNA is TGTGCCAGTAGTCCCGCCGGGACAGGCTCCTACGAGCAGTACTTC. This chain links TRBV19 with TRBJ2-7; TRBD1 agrees at 8 bases. The length of the CDR3 is 15 residues. V lost 5 bases to trimming and J lost 0 bases; unmatched junction nucleotides: 6. Germline assignment: CDR1 LNHDA and CDR2 SQIVND (reference sequence).

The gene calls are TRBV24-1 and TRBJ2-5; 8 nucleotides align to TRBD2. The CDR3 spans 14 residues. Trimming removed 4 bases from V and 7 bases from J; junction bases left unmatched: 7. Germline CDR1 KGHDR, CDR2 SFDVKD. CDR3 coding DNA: TGTGCCACCAGTGACCTATTCGGGGGGGCGACCCAGTACTTC. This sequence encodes CATSDLFGGATQYF.

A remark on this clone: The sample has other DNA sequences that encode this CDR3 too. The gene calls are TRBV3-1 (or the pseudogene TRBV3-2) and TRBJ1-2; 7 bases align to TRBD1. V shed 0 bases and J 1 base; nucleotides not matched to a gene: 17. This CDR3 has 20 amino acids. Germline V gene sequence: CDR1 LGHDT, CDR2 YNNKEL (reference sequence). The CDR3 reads CASSQENLHEGAGNNYGYTF. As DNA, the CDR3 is TGTGCCAGCAGCCAAGAAAATCTGCATGAGGGGGCGGGCAATAACTATGGCTACACCTTC.

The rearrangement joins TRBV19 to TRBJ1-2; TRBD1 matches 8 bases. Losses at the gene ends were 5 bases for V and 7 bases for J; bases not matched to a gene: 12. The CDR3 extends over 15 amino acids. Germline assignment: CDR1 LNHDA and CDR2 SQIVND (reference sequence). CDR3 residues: CASSGVSTGEAGYTF. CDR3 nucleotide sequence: TGTGCCAGTAGTGGGGTTTCGACAGGGGAGGCTGGCTACACCTTC.

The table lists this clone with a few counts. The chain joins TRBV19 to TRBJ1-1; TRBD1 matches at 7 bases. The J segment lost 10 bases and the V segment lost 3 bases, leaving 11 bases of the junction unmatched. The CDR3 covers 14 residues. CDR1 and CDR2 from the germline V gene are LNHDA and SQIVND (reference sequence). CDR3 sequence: CASSIDRVGSGAFF. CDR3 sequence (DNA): TGTGCCAGTAGTATCGACAGGGTCGGCAGCGGAGCTTTCTTT.

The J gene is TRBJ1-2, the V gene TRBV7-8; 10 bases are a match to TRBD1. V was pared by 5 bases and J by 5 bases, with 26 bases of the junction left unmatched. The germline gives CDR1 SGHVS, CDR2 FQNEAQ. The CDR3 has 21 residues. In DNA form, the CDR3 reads TGTGCCAGCAGCCCCGTGAGGGACAGGGGAGCGCTCCTACGCTTCTCTTATGGCTACACCTTC. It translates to CASSPVRDRGALLRFSYGYTF.

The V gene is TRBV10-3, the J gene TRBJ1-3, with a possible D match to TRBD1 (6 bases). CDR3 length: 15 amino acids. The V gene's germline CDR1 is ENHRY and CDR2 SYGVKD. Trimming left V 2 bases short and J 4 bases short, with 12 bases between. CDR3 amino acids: CAISERGASGNTIYF. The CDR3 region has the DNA TGTGCCATCAGTGAGCGGGGGGCGTCCGGAAACACCATATATTTT.